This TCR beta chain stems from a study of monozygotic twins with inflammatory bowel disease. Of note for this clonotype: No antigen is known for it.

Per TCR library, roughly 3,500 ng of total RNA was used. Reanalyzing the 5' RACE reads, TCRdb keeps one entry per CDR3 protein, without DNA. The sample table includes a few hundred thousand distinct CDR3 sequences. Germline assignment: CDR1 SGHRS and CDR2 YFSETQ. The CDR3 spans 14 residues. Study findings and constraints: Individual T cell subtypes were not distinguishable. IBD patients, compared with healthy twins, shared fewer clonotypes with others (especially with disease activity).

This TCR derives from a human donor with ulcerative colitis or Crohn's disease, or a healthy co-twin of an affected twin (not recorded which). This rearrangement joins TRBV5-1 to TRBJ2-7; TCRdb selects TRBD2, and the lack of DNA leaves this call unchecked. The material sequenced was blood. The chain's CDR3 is CASSTTSGSYEQYF.